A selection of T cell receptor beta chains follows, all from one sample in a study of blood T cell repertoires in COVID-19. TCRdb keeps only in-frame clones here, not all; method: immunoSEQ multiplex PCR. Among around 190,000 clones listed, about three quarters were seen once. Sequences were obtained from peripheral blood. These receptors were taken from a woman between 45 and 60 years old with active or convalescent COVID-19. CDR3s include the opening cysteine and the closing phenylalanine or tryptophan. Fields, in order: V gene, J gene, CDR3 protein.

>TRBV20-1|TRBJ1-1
CSATEQVTEAFF
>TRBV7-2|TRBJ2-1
CASSLNGVTYNEQFF
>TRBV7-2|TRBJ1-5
CASSYTGTGDSNQPQHF
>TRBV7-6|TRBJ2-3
CASSFYAGSTDTQYF
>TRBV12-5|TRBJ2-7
CASGLVSGQGSYEQYF
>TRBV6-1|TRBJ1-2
CASSEAHLSGGSYGYTF
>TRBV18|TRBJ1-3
CASSQPGQRSGNTIYF
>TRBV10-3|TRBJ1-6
CAISEGANSPLHF
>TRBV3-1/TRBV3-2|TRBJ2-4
CASSQDAGLAGAKNIQYF
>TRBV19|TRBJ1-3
CASSITGSGNTIYF
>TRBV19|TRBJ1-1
CASSTGQINTEAFF
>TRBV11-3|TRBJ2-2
CASSTRGTGELFF
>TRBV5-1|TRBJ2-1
CASSLGLAGVYNEQFF
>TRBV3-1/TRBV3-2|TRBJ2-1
CASSPKGAGGPDEQFF